The entry below describes one T cell receptor (beta chain). Only in-frame clones appear in the TCRdb table, and some are missing; sequencing was by immunoSEQ multiplex PCR. Of about 50,000 clones detected, more than 85% appear once; the ten largest clones hold about 10%. Between the trimmed V and J ends, which lost 0 bases and 2 bases, there was a span of 7 bases. Germline-derived CDR1 and CDR2 are GTSNPN and SVGIG (reference sequence). The CDR3 totals 13 residues. This chain uses TRBV30 with TRBJ1-1; no definite D call. This clonotype was obtained from a man aged 35-49 years with rheumatoid arthritis. Sequencing used PBMCs. The CDR3 sequence is CAWSVNKNTEAFF. The CDR3 DNA reads TGTGCCTGGAGTGTTAACAAAAACACTGAAGCTTTCTTT.